This entry features one T cell receptor beta chain sequence. RNA transcripts served as the template for amplifying TCR beta CDR3 regions. Using the HTBI primer set, a first-round RT-PCR was run on the TCR CDR3. MiXCR, applied by TCRdb to the multiplex PCR reads, yields one record per CDR3 protein. The sample comprises hundreds of thousands of distinct CDR3 sequences, roughly 14% of which are singletons, and about 12% rests with the top ten. This specimen comes from a study of T cells in Graves' hyperthyroidism and ophthalmopathy. Each person with ophthalmopathy scored at least 3 on the Clinical Activity Score, reached NOSPECS grade 4 or higher, and had been ill under 3 months. From germline, CDR1 is MGHRA and CDR2 YSYEKL. The V gene lost 0 bases and the J gene lost 0 bases, with 11 bases spanning the gap. The CDR3 runs to 16 residues.

V and J are TRBV4-1 and TRBJ1-1; unclear D gene. The sequenced sample consisted of blood. The clonotype was recovered from a man aged 18-30 years with Graves' ophthalmopathy. The CDR3 nucleotides read TGCGCCAGCAGCCAAGAAGTTCGGACTATGAACACTGAAGCTTTCTTT. Translation: CASSQEVRTMNTEAFF.